This is a list of T cell receptor beta chains from one sample in a study of regulatory T cells in long-lasting Graves disease. A single record per CDR3 protein comes from TCRdb applying MiXCR to the multiplex PCR reads. The profile shows fewer than 650,000 distinct CDR3 sequences, 15% to 20% of them singletons. The same sample was also used in a study of T cells in Graves' hyperthyroidism and ophthalmopathy.

Specimen: peripheral blood mononuclear cells (PBMCs), collected at new diagnosis, from a patient treated with antithyroid drugs. The source of these receptors is a woman in her thirties with Graves disease. CDR3s include the opening cysteine and the closing phenylalanine or tryptophan. D genes are given only for firm matches. Not all rows give a size; the values are once, few, many and, for expanded clones, a class.

TRBJ2-5,TRBV7-2,TRBD2,many,TGTGCCAGCAGCCAACGATCCGGGACTAGCTTCTCGGGGGAGACCCAGTACTTC,CASSQRSGTSFSGETQYF
TRBJ1-1,TRBV7-9,TRBD1,many,TGTGCCAGCAGCTGGGGACAGATAAACACTGAAGCTTTCTTT,CASSWGQINTEAFF
TRBJ1-1,TRBV25-1,-,-,TGTGCCAGCAGTGACCAGACGGTGAACACTGAAGCTTTCTTT,CASSDQTVNTEAFF
TRBJ2-7,TRBV11-2,-,many,TGTGCCAGCAGCTTAGGCCCTGACGGTGACTACGAGCAGTACTTC,CASSLGPDGDYEQYF
TRBJ2-1,TRBV10-3,TRBD2,-,TGTGCCACCCTTCCCCATGAACTAGCGGGAGTTAGTAATGAGCAGTTCTTC,CATLPHELAGVSNEQFF
TRBJ2-5,TRBV30,-,-,TGTGCCTGGAGTGTACCCCCCGAGACCCAGTACTTC,CAWSVPPETQYF
TRBJ2-1,TRBV18,-,many,TGTGCCAGCTCAGGCCCCATGGACAATGAGCAGTTCTTC,CASSGPMDNEQFF
TRBJ2-5,TRBV7-3,-,many,TGTGCCAGCAGCTTAATGGGCAGGGTAGGCGAGACCCAGTACTTC,CASSLMGRVGETQYF
TRBJ2-1,TRBV11-1,TRBD2,many,TGTGCCAGCAGGGGACTAGCGGTTACCTACAATGAGCAGTTCTTC,CASRGLAVTYNEQFF
TRBJ2-1,TRBV20-1,TRBD2,-,TGCAGTGCTGACGGGACTAGGGACAATGAGCAGTTCTTC,CSADGTRDNEQFF
TRBJ2-7,TRBV3-1,-,many,TGTGCCAGCAGCCAAGAAATGGACGAGCAGTACTTC,CASSQEMDEQYF
TRBJ2-2,TRBV28,-,-,TGTGCCAGCAGTTCCCTCTTACTAGGCGGGTTCAACACCGGGGAGCTGTTTTTT,CASSSLLLGGFNTGELFF
TRBJ1-1,TRBV25-1,-,many,TGTGCCAGCAGTAAAGCACACACTCCTCCAGCTTTCTTT,CASSKAHTPPAFF